What follows are 10 T cell receptor beta chains derived from one specimen sequenced in a study of CD8+ T cells in alopecia areata. Treatment given: oral pan-JAK inhibitor, 5-10 mg twice daily. RNA extraction was followed by reverse transcription into cDNA, which acted as the sequencing template. The method was immunoSEQ multiplex PCR; TCRdb's version includes in-frame clones alone and lacks a portion of them. The sample has fewer than 200,000 clones, about 54% seen once. The material sequenced was CD4+ T cells sorted from blood, taken at approximately week 60, from a patient treated with tofacitinib. The source is a human donor with alopecia areata.

The chain recombines TRBV29-1 with TRBJ2-7; 8 positions match TRBD1. The V gene's germline CDR1 is SQVTM and CDR2 ANQGSEA. CDR3 length: 14 amino acids. Germline trimming cut 7 bases from V and 0 bases from J; bases unmatched to any gene: 8. CDR3 coding DNA: TGCAGCGGTAAAATAGGACAGGGCTCCTACGAGCAGTACTTC. Translation gives CSGKIGQGSYEQYF.

The rearrangement links TRBV5-1 to TRBJ1-4; D unclear. The CDR3 runs 14 residues. In germline, CDR1 is SGHRS, CDR2 YFSETQ. Trimming left V 1 base short and J 4 bases short, with 8 bases between. CDR3 DNA sequence: TGCGCCAGCAGCTTGTCCGGGTTTAATGAAAAACTGTTTTTT. Translating it yields CASSLSGFNEKLFF.

V gene TRBV29-1 combines with J gene TRBJ1-1; D is uncertain. The V gene lost 6 bases and the J gene lost 2 bases, with 10 bases spanning the gap. CDR3 length equals 12 residues. Looked up from germline, CDR1 is SQVTM and CDR2 is ANQGSEA. The CDR3 region has the DNA TGCAGCGTGCAGTACTCCAACACTGAAGCTTTCTTT. It is translated as CSVQYSNTEAFF.

The chain is built from TRBV19 and TRBJ2-7; no reliable D call. V was pared by 7 bases and J by 12 bases, with 31 bases between. The CDR3 totals 16 residues. The germline CDR1 and CDR2 sequences are LNHDA and SQIVND (reference sequence). CDR3 nucleotides: TGTGCCAGTACCTCAATGTCCGGCAGGTTCGGATTAGGTTGGTACTTC. Translated: CASTSMSGRFGLGWYF.

The chain combines TRBV29-1 with TRBJ1-2, with 8 nucleotides matching TRBD1. Losses at the gene ends were 7 bases for V and 5 bases for J; bases not matched to a gene: 12. Germline assignment: CDR1 SQVTM and CDR2 ANQGSEA. This CDR3 has 14 amino acids. The CDR3 reads CSAAGQGSRYGYTF. CDR3 coding DNA: TGCAGCGCCGCCGGACAGGGAAGCCGGTATGGCTACACCTTC.

V is TRBV2 and J is TRBJ1-5; D gene uncertain. V dropped 3 bases and J dropped 2 bases, with 8 bases sitting between them. Germline V gene sequence: CDR1 SNHLY, CDR2 FYNNEI. The CDR3 spans 14 residues. DNA of the CDR3: TGTGCCAGCAGTGATCGGGTTGGCAATCAGCCCCAGCATTTT. This translates into CASSDRVGNQPQHF. Based on the CDR3 plus reference TRBV2 and TRBJ1-5, the full variable domain is EPEVTQTPSHQVTQMGQEVILRCVPISNHLYFYWYRQILGQKVEFLVSFYNNEISEKSEIFDDQFSVERPDGSNFTLKIRSTKLEDSAMYFCASSDRVGNQPQHFGDGTRLSIL.

The rearrangement uses TRBV30 and TRBJ1-4; D may be TRBD1 (6 bases). Germline values: CDR1 GTSNPN, CDR2 SVGIG (reference sequence). The CDR3 has 14 residues. Trimming removed 2 bases at V and 8 bases at J, with 15 bases between. In nucleotides, the CDR3 is TGTGCCTGGAGTACCACAGGGAATCGGGAAAAACTGTTTTTT. It is translated as CAWSTTGNREKLFF. Full variable domain (missing parts from reference TRBV30 and TRBJ1-4): SQTIHQWPATLVQPVGSPLSLECTVEGTSNPNLYWYRQAAGRGLQLLFYSVGIGQISSEVPQNLSASRPQDRQFILSSKKLLLSDSGFYLCAWSTTGNREKLFFGSGTQLSVL.

This rearrangement joins TRBV15 to TRBJ1-1; 7 bases agree with TRBD1. V lost 8 bases and J lost 3; bases outside the gene matches: 9. Germline assignment: CDR1 LNHNV and CDR2 YYDKDF (reference sequence). The CDR3 covers 14 residues. CDR3 nucleotides: TGTGCCACCGGTAGGGACAGATGGGACACTGAAGCTTTCTTT. Its translation is CATGRDRWDTEAFF.

This rearrangement joins TRBV4-2 to TRBJ1-6; a weak D match, TRBD1 (5 bases). CDR1 and CDR2 (germline): LGHNA, YNFKEQ. The CDR3 has 17 residues. V lost 3 bases to trimming and J lost 5 bases, with 17 bases between them. The DNA for the CDR3 is TGTGCCAGCAGCCAGTTACACCAGGGTAATGATAATTCACCCCTCCACTTT. Protein product: CASSQLHQGNDNSPLHF.

V usage is TRBV10-3 and J usage is TRBJ1-2, with a weak D call TRBD1 (6 bases). The CDR3 spans 13 residues. Germline assignment: CDR1 ENHRY and CDR2 SYGVKD. Between the trimmed V and J ends, which lost 3 bases and 13 bases, there was a span of 18 bases. The CDR3 DNA is TGTGCCATCAGTGATGGGACAAGGCCCTTTCCCACCTTC. This sequence encodes CAISDGTRPFPTF.